This T cell receptor (beta chain) appears in the sequencing data of a study of T cell repertoires in cytomegalovirus infection. Study context: A matching HLA type, together with CMV infection, was signaled by public TCR beta signatures.

TCRdb ran MiXCR on the reads and lists one entry per CDR3 protein. Of 200,000 or so distinct CDR3 sequences listed, under 30% are singletons. The germline V and J ends were trimmed by 2 bases and 7 bases, with 10 bases remaining between them. This CDR3 spans 14 amino acids. Per the germline V gene, CDR1 is SGDLS and CDR2 is YYNGEE. The genes are TRBV9 and TRBJ1-6; tentative D call: TRBD1 (6 bases). Sequencing was carried out using PBMCs. The source is a human donor in good health (CMV status not recorded). Some clones in this sample may be carry-over from other donors' samples. In DNA form, the CDR3 reads TGTGCCAGCAGCGTCGGACAGTTCAATTCACCCCTCCACTTT. Protein product: CASSVGQFNSPLHF.